These 23 T cell receptor beta chains share one sample of origin, sequenced in a study of T-cell memory formation after mild COVID-19 (dated by TCRdb to about 2021). Libraries were prepared through 5' RACE. The instrument given in TCRdb is Illumina NovaSeq 6000. In-frame beta chains were kept once TCRdb had trimmed the public reads at Q25 with fastp and called clones with MiXCR. One record per CDR3 amino acid sequence lists the most common genes and DNA. This sample comprises some 490,000 distinct CDR3 sequences, over 15% of them detected only once. Jointly, the top ten make up roughly 12% of the sample. Sequenced: PBMCs or a T cell subset sorted from them (not recorded which). The receptors stem from an adult woman who had mild COVID-19 (a few samples of this study predate the infection). The sample titles of this study are shuffled in the database, so cell type and time point are left out; the donor was told from shared clones.

A few counts support this clonotype. This chain links TRBV6-1 with TRBJ1-6; 9 nucleotides agree with TRBD1. V lost 8 bases to trimming and J lost 6 bases; unmatched junction nucleotides: 14. The germline V gene has CDR1 MNHNS and CDR2 SASEGT. The CDR3 sequence is 17 residues long. CDR3 region: CASLPRDREKGNSPLHF. Here the CDR3 DNA reads TGTGCCAGCCTGCCCCGGGACAGGGAAAAGGGTAATTCACCCCTCCACTTT.

This clonotype was seen a handful of times. This CDR3 reads CASMRTGGDYEQYF. The CDR3 coding sequence is TGTGCCAGCATGCGGACAGGGGGTGACTACGAGCAGTACTTC. The rearrangement uses TRBV6-1 and TRBJ2-7; the match to TRBD1 covers 10 bases. The CDR3 runs to 14 residues. Germline CDR1 MNHNS, CDR2 SASEGT. With V trimmed by 7 bases and J by 3 bases, 6 bases remained unmatched.

The genes are TRBV6-5 and TRBJ2-6, with D unclear. The CDR3 spans 16 residues. V was shortened by 2 bases and J by 5 bases, with 13 bases between the two germline ends. CDR1 MNHEY and CDR2 SVGAGI come from the germline V gene. CDR3 sequence (DNA): TGTGCCAGCAGTTACAGGGCCCTCGCCTGGGCCAACGTCCTGACTTTC. It translates to CASSYRALAWANVLTF.

This clonotype was observed a handful of times. The chain uses TRBV12-3 or TRBV12-4 and TRBJ2-1; D is uncertain. The CDR3 has 15 residues. Between the trimmed V and J ends, which lost 2 bases and 4 bases, there was a span of 12 bases. CDR3 DNA: TGTGCCAGCAGTTTACGCCTGAATTTTTACAATGAGCAGTTCTTC. Amino acid sequence: CASSLRLNFYNEQFF.

V gene TRBV15 combines with J gene TRBJ2-5; possibly TRBD2 for D (6 bases). The CDR3 extends over 14 amino acids. Trimming removed 2 bases at V and 1 base at J, with 8 bases between. Germline CDR1 reads LNHNV; CDR2 reads YYDKDF (reference sequence). This chain's CDR3 is CATSRFSGQETQYF. The DNA for the CDR3 is TGTGCCACCAGCAGATTTAGCGGCCAAGAGACCCAGTACTTC.

The rearrangement joins TRBV7-9 to TRBJ1-1, with 7 bases matching TRBD1. The V gene end was trimmed by 5 bases and the J gene end by 6 bases; junction bases not matched to a gene: 9. This CDR3 contains 14 residues. Germline V gene data show CDR1 as SEHNR and CDR2 as FQNEAQ (reference sequence). The CDR3 loop is CASSTLGTEAEAFF. CDR3 DNA: TGTGCCAGCAGCACCCTCGGGACAGAGGCTGAAGCTTTCTTT.

Only a few counts were recorded for this clonotype. This chain links TRBV3-1 with TRBJ1-2, with 7 positions matching TRBD1. V was pared by 2 bases and J by 4 bases, with 1 base of the junction left unmatched. Germline CDR1 LGHDT, CDR2 YNNKEL (reference sequence). The CDR3 is 13 residues long. The CDR3 protein is CASSQWDSYGYTF. CDR3 coding DNA: TGTGCCAGCAGCCAATGGGACAGCTATGGCTACACCTTC.

In its sample, this clonotype was seen a few times. V usage is TRBV3-1 and J usage is TRBJ1-4; D gene uncertain. CDR3 length equals 16 residues. Germline lookup yields CDR1 LGHDT and CDR2 YNNKEL (reference sequence). Trimming took 0 bases from V and 7 from J, leaving 15 bases between them. The CDR3 DNA reads as TGTGCCAGCAGCCAAGATTTATCCCGGGGAGGTGAAAAACTGTTTTTT. Protein product: CASSQDLSRGGEKLFF.

This clonotype was seen a handful of times. The chain recombines TRBV29-1 with TRBJ2-7, with unresolved D. The CDR3 runs 12 residues. Germline CDR1 and CDR2: SQVTM and ANQGSEA. The V end lost 3 bases, the J end lost 4 bases, and 10 bases lay between the germline ends. The CDR3 loop is CSVEVGLYEQYF. As DNA, the CDR3 is TGCAGCGTTGAGGTCGGGCTTTACGAGCAGTACTTC.

This clonotype was observed a few times. V is TRBV4-1 and J is TRBJ2-3; 7 nucleotides agree with TRBD2. The CDR3 loop spans 16 amino acids. Germline V CDR1 and CDR2: MGHRA, YSYEKL. J lost 4 bases, V lost 1 base, and 8 bases had no gene match. This chain's CDR3 is CASSQVAGRGADTQYF. The CDR3 DNA reads TGCGCCAGCAGCCAAGTTGCGGGGAGGGGCGCAGATACGCAGTATTTT.

The rearrangement joins TRBV20-1 to TRBJ2-3; possible D gene TRBD1, 5 bases. CDR1 is DFQATT and CDR2 is SNEGSKA in the germline V gene (reference sequence). This CDR3 is built from 15 residues. V was cut by 0 bases and J by 0 bases, with 10 bases left in between. This CDR3 reads CSARDYDSSTDTQYF. The DNA of the CDR3 is TGCAGTGCTAGAGATTACGACAGTAGCACAGATACGCAGTATTTT.

The chain is built from TRBV18 and TRBJ2-3, with D unresolved. V dropped 0 bases and J dropped 6 bases, with 7 bases sitting between them. This CDR3 contains 13 residues. Germline V gene data show CDR1 as KGHSH and CDR2 as LQKENI. CDR3 in amino acids: CASSPPTIDTQYF. CDR3 DNA sequence: TGTGCCAGCTCACCACCGACAATTGATACGCAGTATTTT.

In its sample, this clonotype was seen a few times. The V and J genes are TRBV7-9 and TRBJ2-2; D is undetermined. CDR3 length equals 15 residues. The germline V and J ends were trimmed by 5 bases and 4 bases, with 14 bases remaining between them. Per germline, CDR1 SEHNR and CDR2 FQNEAQ (reference sequence). CDR3 sequence reads: CASSLRDAATGELFF. DNA for the CDR3: TGTGCCAGCAGCCTAAGGGATGCAGCCACCGGGGAGCTGTTTTTT.

This clonotype was counted a few times. V is TRBV6-5 and J is TRBJ1-2; 7 bases align to TRBD1. Germline loops: CDR1 MNHEY, CDR2 SVGAGI. The ends lost 1 base at V and 1 base at J; junction bases unmatched: 3. The CDR3 contains 15 residues. In nucleotides, the CDR3 is TGTGCCAGCAGTTACTACAGGGGACTTAACTATGGCTACACCTTC. Protein sequence: CASSYYRGLNYGYTF.

The chain employs TRBV18 and TRBJ2-1; D gene unclear. The CDR3 spans 14 residues. V gave up 4 bases and J gave up 2 bases, with 9 bases separating them. Germline CDR1 reads KGHSH; CDR2 reads LQKENI. As DNA, the CDR3 is TGTGCCAGCTCACACCCCGACACCTACAATGAGCAGTTCTTC. It specifies CASSHPDTYNEQFF.

This chain links TRBV7-9 with TRBJ2-7; 15 positions agree with TRBD2. This CDR3 contains 17 residues. Germline V lookup: CDR1 SEHNR, CDR2 FQNEAQ (reference sequence). V trimming: 1 base; J trimming: 2 bases; junction bases outside the gene matches: 3. CDR3 bases: TGTGCCAGCAGCTTAGGGACTAGCGGGGGGGTGCCCTACGAGCAGTACTTC. Amino acids: CASSLGTSGGVPYEQYF.

This clonotype came up many times. The chain joins TRBV12-3 or TRBV12-4 to TRBJ2-3; tentative D call: TRBD1 (5 bases). There are 13 residues in the CDR3. Trimming removed 6 bases from V and 0 bases from J, with 7 bases in between. CDR3 DNA: TGTGCCAGCAGGCCAGGGAGCACAGATACGCAGTATTTT. This encodes CASRPGSTDTQYF.

A few counts support this clonotype. CDR3 nucleotide sequence: TGTGCCAGCTCACAACAGGGCAGGGAGACCCAGTACTTC. Protein: CASSQQGRETQYF. The V call is TRBV18, the J call TRBJ2-5, with D possibly TRBD1 on 6 matching bases. The V and J ends lost 4 bases and 5 bases respectively, with 11 bases between them. This CDR3 has 13 residues. CDR1 is KGHSH, CDR2 LQKENI, per germline.

This clonotype was seen ten or more times. V gene TRBV29-1 combines with J gene TRBJ2-3; 8 bases line up with TRBD2. Per the germline V gene, CDR1 is SQVTM and CDR2 is ANQGSEA. Germline trimming cut 7 bases from V and 4 bases from J; bases unmatched to any gene: 7. The CDR3 contains 13 residues. The CDR3 DNA reads TGCAGCGGGTCGGGGACTAGTCCAGATACGCAGTATTTT. Protein: CSGSGTSPDTQYF.

This clonotype was observed a handful of times. The chain has TRBV18 and TRBJ2-7; D might be TRBD1 (8 bases). The CDR3 loop spans 16 amino acids. Germline assignment: CDR1 KGHSH and CDR2 LQKENI. V lost 3 bases, J lost 2 bases, and 17 bases lay in between. CDR3: CASSPSRTGTTYEQYF. In nucleotides, the CDR3 is TGTGCCAGCTCACCTTCGCGGACAGGGACTACCTACGAGCAGTACTTC.

This clonotype occurred many times. The J gene is TRBJ2-1, the V gene TRBV6-5, with D possibly being TRBD2 (6 bases). Germline-derived CDR1 and CDR2 are MNHEY and SVGAGI. CDR3 length equals 15 residues. The V and J ends lost 5 bases and 0 bases respectively, with 11 bases between them. This CDR3 is CASSERGSSYNEQFF. The CDR3 region has the DNA TGTGCCAGCAGTGAACGGGGGAGCTCCTACAATGAGCAGTTCTTC.

This clonotype was detected a few times. The chain combines TRBV20-1 with TRBJ2-5; 7 bases match TRBD1. The germline CDR1 and CDR2 sequences are DFQATT and SNEGSKA (reference sequence). The V and J ends lost 3 bases and 4 bases, in that order; junction bases with no gene match: 8. The CDR3 is made up of 14 amino acids. CDR3 region: CSARRAAGGETQYF. The DNA of the CDR3 is TGCAGTGCTAGGAGAGCGGCAGGGGGAGAGACCCAGTACTTC.

In its sample, this clonotype was seen a few times. The CDR3 DNA reads TGTGCCAGCAGTGTAAGGAACCAGCGGGGGGGCCGGGGCACAGATACGCAGTATTTT. Its translation: CASSVRNQRGGRGTDTQYF. V is TRBV2 and J is TRBJ2-3; 10 bases align to TRBD2. Per germline, CDR1 SNHLY and CDR2 FYNNEI. After removal of 4 bases from V and 1 base from J, the junction contained 14 bases not matched to a gene. The CDR3 runs 19 residues. The complete variable domain, with remaining parts taken from reference TRBV2 and TRBJ2-3, reads EPEVTQTPSHQVTQMGQEVILRCVPISNHLYFYWYRQILGQKVEFLVSFYNNEISEKSEIFDDQFSVERPDGSNFTLKIRSTKLEDSAMYFCASSVRNQRGGRGTDTQYFGPGTRLTVL.